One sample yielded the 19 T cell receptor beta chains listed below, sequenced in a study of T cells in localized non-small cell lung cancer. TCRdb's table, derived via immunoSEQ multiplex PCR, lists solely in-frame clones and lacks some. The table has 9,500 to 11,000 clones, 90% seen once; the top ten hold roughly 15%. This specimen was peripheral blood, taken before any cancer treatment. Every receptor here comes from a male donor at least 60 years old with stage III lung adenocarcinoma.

The CDR3 sequence: CASSPRDRNTGELFF. The CDR3 nucleotides are TGTGCCAGCAGCCCCAGGGACAGGAACACCGGGGAGCTGTTTTTT. This chain connects TRBV11-1 to TRBJ2-2, with 7 bases fitting TRBD1. The CDR3 consists of 15 residues. Germline values: CDR1 SGHAT, CDR2 FQDESV (reference sequence). J gave up 1 base and V 5 bases, and 4 bases lay outside the gene matches.

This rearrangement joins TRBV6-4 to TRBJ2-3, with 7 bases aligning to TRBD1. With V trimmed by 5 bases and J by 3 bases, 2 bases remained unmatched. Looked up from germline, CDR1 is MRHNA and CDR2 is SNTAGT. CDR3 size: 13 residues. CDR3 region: CASSTTGTDTQYF. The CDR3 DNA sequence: TGTGCCAGCAGTACGACAGGGACAGATACGCAGTATTTT.

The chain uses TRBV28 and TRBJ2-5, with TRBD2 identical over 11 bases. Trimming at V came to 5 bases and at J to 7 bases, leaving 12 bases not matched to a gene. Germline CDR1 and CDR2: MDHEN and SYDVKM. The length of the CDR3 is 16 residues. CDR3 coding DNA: TGTGCCAGCAGTCCCCTAGCGGGAGGCTCTTATGGGACCCAGTACTTC. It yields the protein CASSPLAGGSYGTQYF.

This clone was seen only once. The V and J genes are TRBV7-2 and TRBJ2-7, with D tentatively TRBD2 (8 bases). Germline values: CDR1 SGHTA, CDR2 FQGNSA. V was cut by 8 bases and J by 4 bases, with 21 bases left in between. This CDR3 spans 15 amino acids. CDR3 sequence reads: CASGIAGTAGYEQYF. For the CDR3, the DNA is TGTGCCAGCGGAATAGCGGGGACAGCGGGTTACGAGCAGTACTTC.

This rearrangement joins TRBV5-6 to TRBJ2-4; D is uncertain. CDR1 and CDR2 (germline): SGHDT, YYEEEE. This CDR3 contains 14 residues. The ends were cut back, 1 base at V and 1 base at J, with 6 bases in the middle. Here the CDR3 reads CASSLTGAKNIQYF. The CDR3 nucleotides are TGTGCCAGCAGCTTGACCGGGGCCAAAAACATTCAGTACTTC.

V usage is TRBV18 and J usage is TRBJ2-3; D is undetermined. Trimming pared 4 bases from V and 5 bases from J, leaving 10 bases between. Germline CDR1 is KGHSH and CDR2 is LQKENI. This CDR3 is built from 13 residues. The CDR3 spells CASSLFQEDTQYF. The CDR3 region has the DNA TGTGCCAGCTCACTTTTCCAGGAAGATACGCAGTATTTT.

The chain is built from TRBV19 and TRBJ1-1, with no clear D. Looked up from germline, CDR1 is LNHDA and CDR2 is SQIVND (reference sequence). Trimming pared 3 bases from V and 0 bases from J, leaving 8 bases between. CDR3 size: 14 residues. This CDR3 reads CASSISPLNTEAFF. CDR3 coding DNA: TGTGCCAGTAGTATTAGTCCCCTGAACACTGAAGCTTTCTTT. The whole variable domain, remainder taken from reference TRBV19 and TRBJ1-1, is DGGITQSPKYLFRKEGQNVTLSCEQNLNHDAMYWYRQDPGQGLRLIYYSQIVNDFQKGDIAEGYSVSREKKESFPLTVTSAQKNPTAFYLCASSISPLNTEAFFGQGTRLTVV.

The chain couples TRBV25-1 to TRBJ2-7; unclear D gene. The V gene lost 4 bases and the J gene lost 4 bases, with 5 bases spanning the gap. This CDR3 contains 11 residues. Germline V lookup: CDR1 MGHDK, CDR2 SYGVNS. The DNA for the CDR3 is TGTGCCAGCAGTGGTCTTTACGAGCAGTACTTC. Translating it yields CASSGLYEQYF.

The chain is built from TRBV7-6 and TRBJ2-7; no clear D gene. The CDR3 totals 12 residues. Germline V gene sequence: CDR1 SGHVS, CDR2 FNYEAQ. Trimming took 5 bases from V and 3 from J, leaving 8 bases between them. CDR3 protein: CASSDDIYEQYF. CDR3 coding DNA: TGTGCCAGCAGCGACGACATCTACGAGCAGTACTTC.

For the CDR3, the DNA is TGCAGCGCCCGGGACAGGGGGCCAGATACGCAGTATTTT. Protein product: CSARDRGPDTQYF. The chain recombines TRBV29-1 with TRBJ2-3, with 12 bases that match TRBD1. The V gene end was trimmed by 7 bases and the J gene end by 4 bases; junction bases not matched to a gene: 3. Germline assignment: CDR1 SQVTM and CDR2 ANQGSEA. This CDR3 has 13 residues.

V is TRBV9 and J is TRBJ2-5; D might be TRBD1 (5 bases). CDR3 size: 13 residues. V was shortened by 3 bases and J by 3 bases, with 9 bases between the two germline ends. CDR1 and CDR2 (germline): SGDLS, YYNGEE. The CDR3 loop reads CASSGGHKETQYF. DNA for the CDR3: TGTGCCAGCAGCGGAGGACATAAAGAGACCCAGTACTTC.

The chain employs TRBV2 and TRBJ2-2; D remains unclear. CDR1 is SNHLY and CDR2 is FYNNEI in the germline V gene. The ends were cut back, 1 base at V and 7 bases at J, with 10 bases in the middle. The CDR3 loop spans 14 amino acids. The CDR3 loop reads CASSEDGRGGELFF. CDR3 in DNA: TGTGCCAGCAGTGAAGATGGCCGCGGCGGGGAGCTGTTTTTT.

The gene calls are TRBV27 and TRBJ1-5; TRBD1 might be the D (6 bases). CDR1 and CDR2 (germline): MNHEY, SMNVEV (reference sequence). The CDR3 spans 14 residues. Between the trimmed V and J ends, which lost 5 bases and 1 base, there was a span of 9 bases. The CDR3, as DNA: TGTGCCAGCAGTCCCGGACAGAGCAATCAGCCCCAGCATTTT. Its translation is CASSPGQSNQPQHF.

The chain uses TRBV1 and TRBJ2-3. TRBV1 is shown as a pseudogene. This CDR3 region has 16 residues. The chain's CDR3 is CTSSQCKRVEGDTQYF. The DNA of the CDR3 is TGCACCAGCAGCCAATGTAAGAGGGTTGAGGGGGATACGCAGTATTTT.

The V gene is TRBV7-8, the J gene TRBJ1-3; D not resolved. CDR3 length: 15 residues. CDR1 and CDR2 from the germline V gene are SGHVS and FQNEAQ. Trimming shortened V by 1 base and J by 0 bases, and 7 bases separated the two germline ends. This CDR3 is CASSLGLSSGNTIYF. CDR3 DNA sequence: TGTGCCAGCAGCTTAGGACTCAGCTCTGGAAACACCATATATTTT.

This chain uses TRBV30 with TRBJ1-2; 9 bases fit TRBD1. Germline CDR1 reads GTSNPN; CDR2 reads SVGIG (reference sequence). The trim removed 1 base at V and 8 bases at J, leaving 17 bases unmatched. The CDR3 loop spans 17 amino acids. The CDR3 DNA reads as TGTGCCTGGAGTGCCGGATTATTGGAACAGGGGGCGCGAGGCTACACCTTC. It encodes CAWSAGLLEQGARGYTF.

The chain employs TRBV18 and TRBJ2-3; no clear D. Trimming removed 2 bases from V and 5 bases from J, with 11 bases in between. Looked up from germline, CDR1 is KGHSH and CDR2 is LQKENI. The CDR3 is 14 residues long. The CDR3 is CASSPSMGGDTQYF. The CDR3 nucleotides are TGTGCCAGCTCACCATCGATGGGTGGAGATACGCAGTATTTT.

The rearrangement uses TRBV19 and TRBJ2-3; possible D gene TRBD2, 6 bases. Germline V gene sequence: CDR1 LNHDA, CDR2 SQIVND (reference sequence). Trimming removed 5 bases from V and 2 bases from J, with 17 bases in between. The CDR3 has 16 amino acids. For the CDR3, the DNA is TGTGCCAGTAGTGGGACTCACTTGGTTGCCACAGATACGCAGTATTTT. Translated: CASSGTHLVATDTQYF.

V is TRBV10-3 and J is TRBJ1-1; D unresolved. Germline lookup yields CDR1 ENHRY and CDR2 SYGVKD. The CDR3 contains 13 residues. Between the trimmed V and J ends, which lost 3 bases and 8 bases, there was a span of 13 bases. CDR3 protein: CAISDSQSQEAFF. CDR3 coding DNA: TGTGCCATCAGTGATTCACAGAGCCAAGAAGCTTTCTTT.